The clone carrying this TCR beta chain was seen only a few times. TCRdb re-analysed the 5' RACE reads in MiXCR, keeping a single row per CDR3 protein. Of under 90,000 distinct CDR3 sequences listed, about 15% are singletons. The entry originates in a study of T-cell memory formation after mild COVID-19. This CDR3 contains 16 residues. CDR1 and CDR2 (germline): MNHEY, SVGAGI. V was cut by 2 bases and J by 2 bases, with 16 bases left in between. The chain is built from TRBV6-5 and TRBJ2-7; D is perhaps TRBD1 (5 bases). This TCR came from an adult woman who had mild COVID-19 (a few samples of this study predate the infection). Cell type and time point are not known. Sequencing was done on a sample of PBMCs or a T cell subset sorted from them (not recorded which). The CDR3 region is CASSYPTTVGPYEQYF. CDR3 nucleotides: TGTGCCAGCAGTTACCCAACGACAGTTGGCCCCTACGAGCAGTACTTC.